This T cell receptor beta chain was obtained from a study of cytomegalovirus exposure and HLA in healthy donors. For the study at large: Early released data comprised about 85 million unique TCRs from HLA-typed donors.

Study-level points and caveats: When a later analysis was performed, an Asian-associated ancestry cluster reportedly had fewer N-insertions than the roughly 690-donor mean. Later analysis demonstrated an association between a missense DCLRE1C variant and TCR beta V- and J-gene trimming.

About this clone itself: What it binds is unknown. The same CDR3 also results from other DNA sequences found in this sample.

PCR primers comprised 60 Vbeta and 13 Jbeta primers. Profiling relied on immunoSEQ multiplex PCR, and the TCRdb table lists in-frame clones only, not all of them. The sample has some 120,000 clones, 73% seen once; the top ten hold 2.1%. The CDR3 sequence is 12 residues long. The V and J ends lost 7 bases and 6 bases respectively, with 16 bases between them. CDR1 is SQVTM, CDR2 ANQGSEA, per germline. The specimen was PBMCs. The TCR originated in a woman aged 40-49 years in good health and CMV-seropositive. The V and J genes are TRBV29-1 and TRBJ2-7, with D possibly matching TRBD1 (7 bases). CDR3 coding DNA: TGCAGCGGCTCGGAGGGGGCTAGCGAGCAGTACTTC. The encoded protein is CSGSEGASEQYF.